The entry below gives a single TCR beta chain sequence along with its context. The antigen is not known. The entry originates in a study of T cells in Graves' hyperthyroidism and ophthalmopathy. Study summary: Blood from the periphery was taken at initial diagnosis, before any treatment.

V lost 7 bases and J 0 bases, leaving 10 bases between the germline ends. The CDR3 covers 13 residues. General study results and limits: Most thyroid clonotypes expanded above 0.001 were also detected in blood.

Uncontrolled infection, other autoimmune disease, pregnancy or lactation led to exclusion. PBMCs were derived from more than 8 ml fresh peripheral blood. TCR beta CDR3 sequences were amplified from RNA transcripts. TCR CDR3 underwent first-round RT-PCR with the HTBI primer set. MiXCR, run by TCRdb on the multiplex PCR reads, gives a single entry per CDR3 protein. The table lists hundreds of thousands of distinct CDR3 sequences, about 38% of them singletons. The source is a man aged 18 to 30 with Graves' hyperthyroidism. Sequencing was done on a sample of blood. J is TRBJ2-7 and V is TRBV12-3 or TRBV12-4; D is undetermined. The CDR3 nucleotides read TGTGCCAGCACCTGGGGAAGCTCCTACGAGCAGTACTTC. This translates into CASTWGSSYEQYF.